This passage covers 9 T cell receptor beta chains from one sample sequenced in a study of control samples from healthy donors and cancer patients. The data were produced by immunoSEQ multiplex PCR, yet TCRdb's version contains in-frame clones alone and is incomplete. The sample records fewer than 150,000 clones, 85% to 95% being singletons. Sequenced material: blood. These receptors originate from a man in his late teens or twenties in good health.

This sequence joins TRBV9 and TRBJ2-3; D uncertain. The V gene's germline CDR1 is SGDLS and CDR2 YYNGEE. V was trimmed by 0 bases and J by 4 bases, leaving 6 bases between them. The CDR3 consists of 13 residues. The CDR3 spells CASSVATPDTQYF. CDR3 DNA sequence: TGTGCCAGCAGCGTAGCTACGCCAGATACGCAGTATTTT.

The chain employs TRBV6-5 and TRBJ2-7, with 8 bases identical to TRBD1. The germline V gene has CDR1 MNHEY and CDR2 SVGAGI. The CDR3 is made up of 13 amino acids. The V and J ends lost 5 bases and 3 bases, in that order; junction bases with no gene match: 3. DNA of the CDR3: TGTGCCAGCAGTAGGACAGGGCGCTACGAGCAGTACTTC. Encoded protein: CASSRTGRYEQYF.

The V gene is TRBV6-6, the J gene TRBJ2-1; D might be TRBD2 (6 bases). Germline lookup yields CDR1 MNHNY and CDR2 SVGAGI (reference sequence). Trimming stripped 4 bases from V and 6 bases from J, with 16 bases between. CDR3 length equals 15 residues. CDR3 sequence reads: CASSLLALVINEQFF. The CDR3 bases are TGTGCCAGCAGTTTGCTAGCGCTTGTCATCAATGAGCAGTTCTTC.

V usage is TRBV10-3 and J usage is TRBJ2-7, with 10 nucleotides matching TRBD1. This CDR3 region has 15 residues. The germline V gene has CDR1 ENHRY and CDR2 SYGVKD. Trimming took 4 bases from V and 7 from J; bases not matched to a gene: 10. CDR3 sequence (DNA): TGTGCCATCAGTGCGAGGGACAGGGGAAATGAAGAGCAGTACTTC. Translation gives CAISARDRGNEEQYF.

This sequence joins TRBV4-2 and TRBJ2-1; D is unresolved. Trimming cost V 0 bases and J 5 bases, with 5 bases left between them. The CDR3 contains 13 residues. CDR1 and CDR2 (germline): LGHNA, YNFKEQ. CDR3 DNA: TGTGCCAGCAGCCAAGACAGCCACAATGAGCAGTTCTTC. It is translated as CASSQDSHNEQFF.

The chain carries TRBV4-1 and TRBJ1-2, with no clear D. Germline V lookup: CDR1 MGHRA, CDR2 YSYEKL. Trimming shortened V by 1 base and J by 8 bases, and 14 bases separated the two germline ends. CDR3 length: 14 residues. In DNA, the CDR3 is TGCGCCAGCAGCCAAGGCGCGGGGTTAGTAGGCTACACCTTC. It specifies CASSQGAGLVGYTF.

The chain carries TRBV4-1 and TRBJ2-3; the D is unclear. Germline V gives CDR1 MGHRA, CDR2 YSYEKL. The CDR3 is made up of 15 amino acids. The V end was cut by 4 bases, the J end by 5 bases, with 16 bases between. For the CDR3, the DNA is TGCGCCAGCAGCCTCGGGTATAGAGAGAGAGATACGCAGTATTTT. Amino acids: CASSLGYRERDTQYF.

V gene TRBV4-2 combines with J gene TRBJ2-1, with 10 positions matching TRBD1. Per germline, CDR1 LGHNA and CDR2 YNFKEQ. There are 16 residues in the CDR3. V was clipped by 5 bases and J by 2 bases; unmatched bases: 6. The CDR3 nucleotides are TGTGCCAGCAGCGGGGACAGGGGAGCCGCCTACAATGAGCAGTTCTTC. It is translated as CASSGDRGAAYNEQFF.

V usage is TRBV7-2 and J usage is TRBJ2-3; 7 bases match TRBD2. Trimming cost V 2 bases and J 5 bases; bases outside gene matches: 13. Germline loops: CDR1 SGHTA, CDR2 FQGNSA. The CDR3 contains 17 residues. CDR3 residues: CASSLLVGRPGGDTQYF. The CDR3 DNA reads as TGTGCCAGCAGCTTACTGGTCGGGAGGCCAGGTGGAGATACGCAGTATTTT.